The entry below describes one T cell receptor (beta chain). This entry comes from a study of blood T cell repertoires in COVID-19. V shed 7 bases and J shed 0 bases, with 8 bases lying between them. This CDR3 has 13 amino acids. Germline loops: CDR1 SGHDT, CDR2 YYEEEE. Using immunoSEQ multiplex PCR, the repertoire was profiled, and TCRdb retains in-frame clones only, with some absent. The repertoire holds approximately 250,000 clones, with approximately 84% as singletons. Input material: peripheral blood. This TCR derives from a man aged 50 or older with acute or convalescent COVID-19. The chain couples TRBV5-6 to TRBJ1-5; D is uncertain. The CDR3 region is CASSSHSNQPQHF. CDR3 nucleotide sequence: TGTGCCAGCTCGAGCCATAGCAATCAGCCCCAGCATTTT.